The 25 T cell receptor beta chains presented below share a single source sample, sequenced in a study of regulatory T cells in long-lasting Graves disease. Through Arm-PCR of CDR3 regions and iRepertoire HTBI primers, TCR beta libraries were built. TCRdb ran MiXCR on the multiplex PCR reads and lists one entry per CDR3 protein. Here the sample spans under 300,000 distinct CDR3 sequences, roughly a fifth being singletons. Time point given: newly diagnosed GD, antithyroid drugs for less than 3 months. PBMC-derived RNA was used for the TCR library. The sequencing used peripheral blood mononuclear cells (PBMCs), collected at new diagnosis, from a patient treated with antithyroid drugs. The origin of the receptors is a female donor with Graves disease.

This clonotype was recorded many times. V and J are TRBV2 and TRBJ2-1; maybe TRBD2 (6 bases). The length of the CDR3 is 13 residues. Germline V gene sequence: CDR1 SNHLY, CDR2 FYNNEI. Between the trimmed V and J ends, which lost 8 bases and 9 bases, there was a span of 17 bases. CDR3 in amino acids: CASSSGTPSEQFF. The DNA of the CDR3 is TGTGCCAGCTCGTCCGGGACTCCCTCTGAGCAGTTCTTC.

This clonotype appeared many times. The V call is TRBV15, the J call TRBJ1-6, with D uncertain. Germline V lookup: CDR1 LNHNV, CDR2 YYDKDF (reference sequence). The CDR3 is made up of 14 amino acids. V was clipped by 0 bases and J by 7 bases, with 7 bases between them. The CDR3 sequence is CATSRDKGNSPLHF. The CDR3 nucleotides read TGTGCCACCAGCAGAGATAAGGGAAATTCACCCCTCCACTTT.

The sample holds many counts of this clonotype. This rearrangement joins TRBV6-1 to TRBJ2-6, with a possible D match to TRBD2 (5 bases). Trimming cost V 8 bases and J 0 bases, with 8 bases left between them. The CDR3 consists of 14 residues. CDR1 and CDR2 (germline): MNHNS, SASEGT. The CDR3 coding sequence is TGTGCCAGCCGAGGAGGCTCTGGGGCCAACGTCCTGACTTTC. Translating it yields CASRGGSGANVLTF.

Only a few counts were recorded for this clonotype. The CDR3 is CASTVFGTKNSGNTIYF. CDR3 sequence (DNA): TGTGCCAGCACAGTTTTTGGGACAAAAAACTCTGGAAACACCATATATTTT. This rearrangement joins TRBV28 to TRBJ1-3; D possibly corresponds to TRBD1 (6 bases). Germline values: CDR1 MDHEN, CDR2 SYDVKM. Trimming shortened V by 7 bases and J by 0 bases, and 19 bases separated the two germline ends. This CDR3 region has 17 residues.

V gene TRBV10-3 combines with J gene TRBJ2-1, with a weak D call TRBD2 (5 bases). The V gene lost 0 bases and the J gene lost 7 bases, with 10 bases spanning the gap. The germline CDR1 and CDR2 sequences are ENHRY and SYGVKD. This CDR3 comprises 14 residues. CDR3 DNA: TGTGCCATCAGTGAGTCGCCTGGACTTAATGAGCAGTTCTTC. It yields the protein CAISESPGLNEQFF.

This clonotype was counted at least ten times. This CDR3 is CSARDGLRDKNIQYF. As DNA, the CDR3 is TGCAGTGCTAGAGATGGTCTCAGGGATAAAAACATTCAGTACTTC. The chain has TRBV20-1 and TRBJ2-4, with D possibly matching TRBD1 (5 bases). The CDR3 covers 15 residues. Germline CDR1 DFQATT, CDR2 SNEGSKA (reference sequence). V was cut by 0 bases and J by 4 bases, with 13 bases left in between.

Concerning this clonotype itself: A far larger clone is just one base off, so this is likely a read error. The chain links TRBV28 to TRBJ2-7; 7 bases match TRBD1. The CDR3 sequence is 19 residues long. V lost 6 bases, J lost 4 bases, and 24 bases stayed unmatched. Germline V gene data show CDR1 as MDHEN and CDR2 as SYDVKM. The CDR3 DNA is TGTGCCAGCAGGCCCCGGGGACAGAGAAAATCTCCGGGGAGATACGAGCAGTACTTC. Translating gives CASRPRGQRKSPGRYEQYF.

The table lists this clonotype with many counts. The J gene is TRBJ1-1, the V gene TRBV5-1, with D perhaps matching TRBD1 (5 bases). Germline V gene sequence: CDR1 SGHRS, CDR2 YFSETQ. The CDR3 length is 14 residues. The V end was cut by 0 bases, the J end by 4 bases, with 10 bases between. CDR3 protein: CASSLDGGGTEAFF. DNA of the CDR3: TGCGCCAGCAGCTTGGACGGGGGTGGCACTGAAGCTTTCTTT.

This clonotype was observed many times. For the CDR3, the DNA is TGTGCCAGCAGCGTCCGCCCGGACAGCGGCAAAGAGACCCAGTACTTC. Amino acids: CASSVRPDSGKETQYF. The rearrangement links TRBV9 to TRBJ2-5; D might be TRBD1 (6 bases). Deletions cut 2 bases from V and 3 bases from J, with 17 bases between. This CDR3 has 16 amino acids. Germline lookup yields CDR1 SGDLS and CDR2 YYNGEE.

The genes are TRBV28 and TRBJ1-2; D perhaps matches TRBD1 (5 bases). Germline V gene lookup returns CDR1 MDHEN and CDR2 SYDVKM. V dropped 4 bases and J dropped 2 bases, with 11 bases sitting between them. The CDR3 is 14 amino acids. CDR3 nucleotide sequence: TGTGCCAGCAGTTCTCTGGGGCGAAACTATGGCTACACCTTC. This translates into CASSSLGRNYGYTF.

This clonotype was counted many times. This chain joins TRBV20-1 and TRBJ1-2, with D possibly being TRBD1 (6 bases). The CDR3 covers 14 residues. Trimming removed 0 bases at V and 8 bases at J, with 16 bases between. Germline V gene data show CDR1 as DFQATT and CDR2 as SNEGSKA (reference sequence). The CDR3 here is CSARDRTAVYGYTF. Written as DNA, the CDR3 is TGCAGTGCTAGAGACAGGACAGCCGTCTACGGCTACACCTTC.

The chain joins TRBV5-6 to TRBJ2-4; D is undetermined. Trimming stripped 5 bases from V and 0 bases from J, with 12 bases between. The CDR3 spans 15 residues. Germline values: CDR1 SGHDT, CDR2 YYEEEE. CDR3 amino acids: CASRALGLAKNIQYF. The CDR3 DNA is TGTGCCAGCAGGGCGTTGGGCCTAGCCAAAAACATTCAGTACTTC.

This clonotype was counted a single time. The chain is built from TRBV28 and TRBJ2-7, with D perhaps assigned TRBD1 or TRBD2 (5 bases each). The length of the CDR3 is 14 residues. Germline V gene sequence: CDR1 MDHEN, CDR2 SYDVKM. The ends were cut back, 3 bases at V and 4 bases at J, with 13 bases in the middle. The CDR3 DNA reads as TGTGCCAGCAGTTTCCCCGGGACGGGATACGAGCAGTACTTC. Translating it yields CASSFPGTGYEQYF.

The genes are TRBV20-1 and TRBJ1-1; D unresolved. V was shortened by 0 bases and J by 11 bases, with 10 bases between the two germline ends. The germline CDR1 and CDR2 sequences are DFQATT and SNEGSKA (reference sequence). This CDR3 contains 11 residues. This chain's CDR3 is CSARDDPWAFF. The CDR3 DNA reads TGCAGTGCTAGAGATGACCCTTGGGCTTTCTTT.

This clonotype was counted ten times or more. This chain links TRBV12-3 or TRBV12-4 with TRBJ1-1; TRBD1 agrees at 7 bases. J lost 4 bases, V lost 0 bases, and 5 bases had no gene match. This CDR3 contains 15 residues. CDR3 sequence: CASSLAGGAFTEAFF. In nucleotides, the CDR3 is TGTGCCAGCAGTTTAGCAGGGGGCGCGTTCACTGAAGCTTTCTTT.

Turning to this clonotype: A read error is possible here, since a much larger clone lies one base away. V usage is TRBV5-1 and J usage is TRBJ1-2; tentatively, D is TRBD1 (5 bases). Germline V gives CDR1 SGHRS, CDR2 YFSETQ. The CDR3 sequence is 15 residues long. DNA for the CDR3: TGCGCCAGCGGCTTGGCCGGGACGGATTCCTATGGCTACACCTTC. Protein: CASGLAGTDSYGYTF.

This clonotype was picked up many times. This chain joins TRBV29-1 and TRBJ1-5; D might be TRBD1 (5 bases). With 6 bases removed from V and 5 bases from J, the gap between germline ends came to 14 bases. Germline V gene data show CDR1 as SQVTM and CDR2 as ANQGSEA. This CDR3 region has 13 residues. The CDR3 loop reads CSVLGRPDQPQHF. The DNA of the CDR3 is TGCAGCGTACTGGGACGGCCAGATCAGCCCCAGCATTTT.

This clonotype was seen many times. This rearrangement joins TRBV11-2 to TRBJ1-5; D unresolved. Deletions cut 6 bases from V and 4 bases from J, with 10 bases between. This CDR3 region has 13 residues. The germline V gene has CDR1 SGHAT and CDR2 FQNNGV. The CDR3 DNA sequence: TGTGCCAGCAGTTGGACGGGAAATCAGCCCCAGCATTTT. It specifies CASSWTGNQPQHF. Supplemented by reference TRBV11-2 and TRBJ1-5, the full variable domain reads EAGVAQSPRYKIIEKRQSVAFWCNPISGHATLYWYQQILGQGPKLLIQFQNNGVVDDSQLPKDRFSAERLKGVDSTLKIQPAKLEDSAVYLCASSWTGNQPQHFGDGTRLSIL.

This clonotype has at least ten counts. The chain is built from TRBV4-1 and TRBJ2-3; 10 bases agree with TRBD2. With V trimmed by 4 bases and J by 3 bases, 4 bases remained unmatched. This CDR3 contains 15 residues. Germline-derived CDR1 and CDR2 are MGHRA and YSYEKL. Here the CDR3 reads CASSRALAGTDTQYF. DNA for the CDR3: TGCGCCAGCAGCCGTGCACTAGCGGGGACAGATACGCAGTATTTT.

The table lists this clonotype with many counts. The genes are TRBV7-2 and TRBJ2-7; the D call may be TRBD1 or TRBD2 (5 bases each). In germline, CDR1 is SGHTA, CDR2 FQGNSA. The CDR3 length is 15 residues. The V and J ends lost 3 bases and 7 bases respectively, with 19 bases between them. CDR3 region: CASSLGGLIEGEQYF. The CDR3 region has the DNA TGTGCCAGCAGCTTGGGTGGACTTATCGAGGGGGAGCAGTACTTC.

This clonotype was found many times. The CDR3 protein is CASSLGLALSTGELFF. The CDR3 bases are TGTGCCAGCAGCTTGGGACTAGCGCTAAGTACCGGGGAGCTGTTTTTT. The gene calls are TRBV5-6 and TRBJ2-2; 8 bases align to TRBD2. With V trimmed by 0 bases and J by 5 bases, 6 bases remained unmatched. Germline CDR1 and CDR2: SGHDT and YYEEEE. The CDR3 is made up of 16 amino acids.

This clonotype showed up many times. The chain has TRBV11-1 and TRBJ2-5; D might be TRBD2 (7 bases). Per the germline V gene, CDR1 is SGHAT and CDR2 is FQDESV (reference sequence). V was shortened by 4 bases and J by 9 bases, with 18 bases between the two germline ends. The CDR3 contains 14 residues. Here the CDR3 DNA reads TGTGCCAGCAGCTCTCAAGGGGGGGCTCTGGCCCAGTACTTC. It is translated as CASSSQGGALAQYF.

The chain carries TRBV19 and TRBJ1-1; D gene ambiguous. Trimming took off 8 bases at V and 1 base at J, with 11 bases between the two ends. CDR3 length: 13 residues. Germline values: CDR1 LNHDA, CDR2 SQIVND (reference sequence). DNA of the CDR3: TGTGCCAGTGCCTTACGGGAGAACACTGAAGCTTTCTTT. Translating it yields CASALRENTEAFF.

There are many counts of this clonotype. The V call is TRBV10-2, the J call TRBJ2-7; D remains unclear. Germline V lookup: CDR1 WSHSY, CDR2 SAAADI. The CDR3 extends over 13 amino acids. V lost 2 bases and J 3 bases, leaving 8 bases between the germline ends. CDR3 loop: CASSENSGYEQYF. CDR3 DNA sequence: TGCGCCAGCAGTGAGAATTCAGGCTACGAGCAGTACTTC.

This clonotype was seen many times. The V and J genes are TRBV11-2 and TRBJ2-5; TRBD1 matches at 8 bases. This CDR3 comprises 14 residues. Germline loops: CDR1 SGHAT, CDR2 FQNNGV. The V segment lost 8 bases and the J segment 5 bases; nucleotides outside the gene matches: 10. For the CDR3, the DNA is TGTGCCAGCTTCCGGACAGGGAGTAGGGAGACCCAGTACTTC. The encoded protein is CASFRTGSRETQYF.